The 17 T cell receptor beta chains below all came from one sample that was sequenced in a study of T cell responses to AZD1222 COVID-19 vaccine. The repertoire was sequenced with immunoSEQ multiplex PCR; TCRdb's copy has only in-frame clones and lacks some. The sample carries 150,000 to 200,000 clones, 80% to 90% recorded once. This material consisted of peripheral blood, taken on day 0 of AZD1222 vaccination. These TCRs come from an adult in good health.

The sample holds one count of this clone. The chain joins TRBV18 to TRBJ1-4; tentative D call: TRBD1 (6 bases). Germline V gene lookup returns CDR1 KGHSH and CDR2 LQKENI. The CDR3 covers 13 residues. Trimming stripped 4 bases from V and 7 bases from J, with 10 bases between. CDR3 DNA: TGTGCCAGCTCACGCGGGACACCTGAAAAACTGTTTTTT. Residues: CASSRGTPEKLFF. The variable domain in full, with the rest retrieved from reference TRBV18 and TRBJ1-4, is NAGVMQNPRHLVRRRGQEARLRCSPMKGHSHVYWYRQLPEEGLKFMVYLQKENIIDESGMPKERFSAEFPKEGPSILRIQQVVRGDSAAYFCASSRGTPEKLFFGSGTQLSVL.

The rearrangement links TRBV5-4 to TRBJ1-5; D remains ambiguous. The CDR3 is 13 residues long. Trimming left V 2 bases short and J 5 bases short, with 8 bases between. Germline CDR1 is SGHNT and CDR2 is YYREEE (reference sequence). The CDR3 region is CASSFGRDQPQHF. CDR3 in DNA: TGTGCCAGCAGCTTTGGCCGGGATCAGCCCCAGCATTTT. Variable domain in full (rest from reference TRBV5-4 and TRBJ1-5): ETGVTQSPTHLIKTRGQQVTLRCSSQSGHNTVSWYQQALGQGPQFIFQYYREEENGRGNFPPRFSGLQFPNYSSELNVNALELDDSALYLCASSFGRDQPQHFGDGTRLSIL.

This rearrangement joins TRBV7-6 to TRBJ1-3, with 8 bases lining up with TRBD1. CDR1 is SGHVS, CDR2 FNYEAQ, per germline. The V and J ends lost 5 bases and 0 bases, in that order; junction bases with no gene match: 15. The CDR3 is 19 residues long. The CDR3 region has the DNA TGTGCCAGCAGCGCCCATTCCGTGGTGGGGACAGGCTCTGGAAACACCATATATTTT. This gives the protein CASSAHSVVGTGSGNTIYF.

CDR3 coding DNA: TGTGCCAGCAGCCAAGATCCGGGGACAGGGAGCGCAGATACGCAGTATTTT. Translation: CASSQDPGTGSADTQYF. J is TRBJ2-3 and V is TRBV4-2, with 9 bases fitting TRBD1. The V gene's germline CDR1 is LGHNA and CDR2 YNFKEQ. CDR3 length equals 17 residues. The ends lost 0 bases at V and 4 bases at J; junction bases unmatched: 8.

The CDR3 reads CASSSTGARWEKLFF. CDR3 coding DNA: TGTGCCAGCAGTAGCACAGGGGCGCGATGGGAAAAACTGTTTTTT. This rearrangement joins TRBV6-2 or TRBV6-3 to TRBJ1-4, with 7 bases lining up with TRBD1. Germline trimming cut 5 bases from V and 8 bases from J; bases unmatched to any gene: 11. The germline V gene has CDR1 MNHEY and CDR2 SVGEGT. This CDR3 region has 15 residues.

The gene calls are TRBV28 and TRBJ2-7; 9 bases agree with TRBD2. This CDR3 is built from 15 residues. Germline CDR1 and CDR2: MDHEN and SYDVKM. V dropped 7 bases and J dropped 1; count of bases not matched to a gene: 8. DNA for the CDR3: TGTGCCAGCACCTCGGCGGGGGGGCAATCCTACGAGCAGTACTTC. Its translation is CASTSAGGQSYEQYF.

This clone has just one count. This sequence joins TRBV2 and TRBJ1-2; D is ambiguous. This CDR3 contains 13 residues. Germline V gene lookup returns CDR1 SNHLY and CDR2 FYNNEI. Trimming removed 5 bases at V and 0 bases at J, with 7 bases between. CDR3 nucleotides: TGTGCCAGCAGTTTACAGACTAACTATGGCTACACCTTC. It is translated as CASSLQTNYGYTF.

This clone has more than one count but fewer than ten. The genes are TRBV18 and TRBJ2-7; 9 bases align to TRBD1. The CDR3 runs to 14 residues. Unmatched junction bases numbered 3, after V lost 2 bases and J lost 4 bases. Germline loops: CDR1 KGHSH, CDR2 LQKENI. The chain's CDR3 is CASSPNRGLYEQYF. CDR3 bases: TGTGCCAGCTCACCAAACAGGGGGCTATACGAGCAGTACTTC.

This sequence joins TRBV28 and TRBJ2-3; TRBD2 matches at 10 bases. The germline V gene encodes CDR1 MDHEN and CDR2 SYDVKM. This CDR3 region has 16 residues. V lost 3 bases, J lost 2 bases, and 5 bases stayed unmatched. CDR3: CASSFTSGANTDTQYF. The DNA for the CDR3 is TGTGCCAGCAGTTTCACTAGCGGGGCCAACACAGATACGCAGTATTTT.

The J gene is TRBJ1-2, the V gene TRBV4-2; maybe TRBD1 (5 bases). Germline V gene sequence: CDR1 LGHNA, CDR2 YNFKEQ. V was clipped by 2 bases and J by 8 bases, with 18 bases between them. The CDR3 contains 15 residues. CDR3 amino acids: CASSQSTRAQRGYTF. CDR3 DNA: TGTGCCAGCAGCCAATCAACCAGGGCACAGCGGGGCTACACCTTC.

The chain uses TRBV7-9 and TRBJ2-7, with TRBD1 identical over 9 bases. The CDR3 consists of 15 residues. CDR1 SEHNR and CDR2 FQNEAQ come from the germline V gene (reference sequence). J was trimmed by 5 bases and V by 0 bases; bases with no gene match: 5. CDR3 protein: CASSLALGQGDEQYF. CDR3 nucleotide sequence: TGTGCCAGCAGCTTAGCGCTGGGACAGGGAGACGAGCAGTACTTC.

V gene TRBV19 combines with J gene TRBJ1-6, with TRBD1 identical over 7 bases. The CDR3 is 15 amino acids. The germline V gene has CDR1 LNHDA and CDR2 SQIVND (reference sequence). The V segment lost 6 bases and the J segment 5 bases; nucleotides outside the gene matches: 7. In nucleotides, the CDR3 is TGTGCCAGTAGCTATAACAGGGGAGATAATTCACCCCTCCACTTT. Translation gives CASSYNRGDNSPLHF.

The chain couples TRBV5-4 to TRBJ1-5; the match to TRBD1 covers 8 bases. V dropped 0 bases and J dropped 4; count of bases not matched to a gene: 0. CDR3 length: 14 residues. Germline V CDR1 and CDR2: SGHNT, YYREEE (reference sequence). Here the CDR3 reads CASSLGTGNQPQHF. The CDR3 nucleotides are TGTGCCAGCAGCTTGGGGACAGGGAATCAGCCCCAGCATTTT.

The V and J genes are TRBV7-2 and TRBJ2-7; 10 nucleotides align to TRBD2. Germline loops: CDR1 SGHTA, CDR2 FQGNSA. CDR3 size: 15 residues. V lost 2 bases to trimming and J lost 4 bases; unmatched junction nucleotides: 5. CDR3 loop: CASSLSSGSKYEQYF. DNA of the CDR3: TGTGCCAGCAGCTTATCTAGCGGGAGTAAGTACGAGCAGTACTTC.

The CDR3, as DNA: TGTGCCAGCAGTTTGGGGACCGGGACAGGGGGCGGCGAGCAGTACTTC. Translated: CASSLGTGTGGGEQYF. The chain has TRBV28 and TRBJ2-7, with 12 positions matching TRBD1. Losses at the gene ends were 3 bases for V and 6 bases for J; bases not matched to a gene: 9. Germline values: CDR1 MDHEN, CDR2 SYDVKM. The CDR3 is 16 residues long.

The chain employs TRBV7-9 and TRBJ1-2; D uncertain. Germline V lookup: CDR1 SEHNR, CDR2 FQNEAQ (reference sequence). The ends were cut back, 2 bases at V and 7 bases at J, with 8 bases in the middle. There are 12 residues in the CDR3. CDR3 sequence: CASSLSTAGYTF. Here the CDR3 DNA reads TGTGCCAGCAGCTTAAGCACGGCTGGCTACACCTTC.

This clone was seen just once. CDR3 amino acids: CASSPLAEGNSGNTIYF. In nucleotides, the CDR3 is TGTGCCAGCTCACCCCTAGCCGAGGGCAACTCTGGAAACACCATATATTTT. The J gene is TRBJ1-3, the V gene TRBV18; D is uncertain. The CDR3 runs to 17 residues. V shed 3 bases and J shed 0 bases, with 15 bases lying between them. Germline values: CDR1 KGHSH, CDR2 LQKENI.